These T cell receptor beta chains were read from a single sample in a study of blood T cells in healthy people across ages. TCRdb itself ran the 5' RACE reads through MiXCR, one entry per CDR3 protein. The sample yields around 400,000 distinct CDR3 sequences, about 49% seen once. The sample consisted of blood. The receptors originated from a man in his fifties or sixties in good health. The CDR3 runs from the conserved cysteine through the conserved F or W. The D gene is left open where the match is weak. Clone size appears in some rows only: once, few, many, or a class for an expanded clone.

clone_size: once; j_call: TRBJ1-1; d_call: -; v_call: TRBV6-5; cdr3_length: 16; cdr3_nt: TGTGCCAGCAGATACGACAGTGTGGCCACGAACACTGAAGCTTTCTTT; cdr3_aa: CASRYDSVATNTEAFF
clone_size: -; j_call: TRBJ2-7; d_call: -; v_call: TRBV7-2; cdr3_length: 15; cdr3_nt: TGTGCCGGCAGCCTAGGGTCGACTAGCTCCTACGAGCAGTACTTC; cdr3_aa: CAGSLGSTSSYEQYF
clone_size: -; j_call: TRBJ2-1; d_call: TRBD2; v_call: TRBV20-1; cdr3_length: 18; cdr3_nt: TGCAGTGCCAGAGACCAGGGGAGTAGCGGGAGAATGGGCAATGAGCAGTTCTTC; cdr3_aa: CSARDQGSSGRMGNEQFF
clone_size: -; j_call: TRBJ2-7; d_call: -; v_call: TRBV11-2; cdr3_length: 16; cdr3_nt: TGTGCCAGCAGCTTAGGCCCAACGAAGGGACCGCTCGAGCAGTACTTC; cdr3_aa: CASSLGPTKGPLEQYF
clone_size: -; j_call: TRBJ2-7; d_call: -; v_call: TRBV6-2/TRBV6-3; cdr3_length: 13; cdr3_nt: TGTGCCAGCAGTTCGTCTAGTTTTGGGGAGCAGTACTTC; cdr3_aa: CASSSSSFGEQYF
clone_size: -; j_call: TRBJ2-3; d_call: TRBD2; v_call: TRBV25-1; cdr3_length: 15; cdr3_nt: TGTGCCAGCAGTGAATATAGCGGGGCCACAGATACGCAGTATTTT; cdr3_aa: CASSEYSGATDTQYF
clone_size: once; j_call: TRBJ1-1; d_call: -; v_call: TRBV3-1; cdr3_length: 14; cdr3_nt: TGTGCCAGCAGCCAAGATGGGTTAAGGTATTCTGCTTTCTTT; cdr3_aa: CASSQDGLRYSAFF
clone_size: few; j_call: TRBJ2-7; d_call: TRBD1; v_call: TRBV29-1; cdr3_length: 15; cdr3_nt: TGCAGCGTTTGGGTCCGGGGACAGGCTGCCTACGAGCAGTACTTC; cdr3_aa: CSVWVRGQAAYEQYF
clone_size: -; j_call: TRBJ2-7; d_call: TRBD2; v_call: TRBV28; cdr3_length: 16; cdr3_nt: TGTGCCAGCAGGCTCACCGGGACTAGCGGGAGTTACGAGCAGTACTTC; cdr3_aa: CASRLTGTSGSYEQYF
clone_size: once; j_call: TRBJ1-1; d_call: -; v_call: TRBV6-6; cdr3_length: 16; cdr3_nt: TGTGCCAGCAGTTACCCCCGAGGACATACCAACACTGAAGCTTTCTTT; cdr3_aa: CASSYPRGHTNTEAFF
clone_size: few; j_call: TRBJ2-3; d_call: TRBD1; v_call: TRBV29-1; cdr3_length: 15; cdr3_nt: TGCAGCGGCTCCGGGACAGGGACTAGCACAGATACGCAGTATTTT; cdr3_aa: CSGSGTGTSTDTQYF
clone_size: -; j_call: TRBJ2-5; d_call: TRBD2; v_call: TRBV5-1; cdr3_length: 20; cdr3_nt: TGCGCCAGCAGCTTGGTGCCCGGGACTAGCGGGAGTTCCTGGCAAGAGACCCAGTACTTC; cdr3_aa: CASSLVPGTSGSSWQETQYF
clone_size: once; j_call: TRBJ2-7; d_call: -; v_call: TRBV20-1; cdr3_length: 15; cdr3_nt: TGCAGTGCTACGACAAGGACACCCAGAACCTACGAGCAGTACTTC; cdr3_aa: CSATTRTPRTYEQYF
clone_size: -; j_call: TRBJ2-6; d_call: -; v_call: TRBV6-5; cdr3_length: 19; cdr3_nt: TGTGCCAGCAGTTCCCACACAGGGCGCGCTGAGTCTGGGGCCAACGTCCTGACTTTC; cdr3_aa: CASSSHTGRAESGANVLTF
clone_size: -; j_call: TRBJ2-1; d_call: -; v_call: TRBV20-1; cdr3_length: 15; cdr3_nt: TGCAGTGCTAGTACGGGGGTCCACTCCTACAATAAGCAGTTCTTC; cdr3_aa: CSASTGVHSYNKQFF
clone_size: -; j_call: TRBJ2-3; d_call: -; v_call: TRBV24-1; cdr3_length: 14; cdr3_nt: TGTGCCACCAGTGTGGGGCAGGGCACAGATACGCAGTATTTT; cdr3_aa: CATSVGQGTDTQYF
clone_size: -; j_call: TRBJ1-5; d_call: -; v_call: TRBV20-1; cdr3_length: 15; cdr3_nt: TGCAGTGCTAGTTCAGGGAAAAATAGCAATCAGCCCCAGCATTTT; cdr3_aa: CSASSGKNSNQPQHF
clone_size: -; j_call: TRBJ1-1; d_call: -; v_call: TRBV4-2; cdr3_length: 15; cdr3_nt: TGTGCCAGCAGCCAAGATGCCGGGCTGGGCACTGAAGCTTTCTTT; cdr3_aa: CASSQDAGLGTEAFF
clone_size: many; j_call: TRBJ2-1; d_call: -; v_call: TRBV29-1; cdr3_length: 13; cdr3_nt: TGCAGCGTTGAAGATCGGGGCCCTATTGAGCAGTTCTTC; cdr3_aa: CSVEDRGPIEQFF
clone_size: few; j_call: TRBJ2-5; d_call: -; v_call: TRBV25-1; cdr3_length: 16; cdr3_nt: TGTGCCAGCAGTGAATTAGGGGGAGGGCCGGGAGAGACCCAGTACTTC; cdr3_aa: CASSELGGGPGETQYF
clone_size: few; j_call: TRBJ2-3; d_call: -; v_call: TRBV4-3; cdr3_length: 15; cdr3_nt: TGCGCCAGCAGCCAAGAGACTAGTAGCGCAGATACGCAGTATTTT; cdr3_aa: CASSQETSSADTQYF
clone_size: few; j_call: TRBJ1-2; d_call: -; v_call: TRBV9; cdr3_length: 14; cdr3_nt: TGTGCCAGCAGCGTAGAGGTGGAGGGAGGCGGCTACACCTTC; cdr3_aa: CASSVEVEGGGYTF
clone_size: -; j_call: TRBJ2-3; d_call: -; v_call: TRBV30; cdr3_length: 15; cdr3_nt: TGTGCCTGGAGTGTCGGGGGTGGAGGCACAGATACGCAGTATTTT; cdr3_aa: CAWSVGGGGTDTQYF
clone_size: few; j_call: TRBJ2-3; d_call: -; v_call: TRBV9; cdr3_length: 14; cdr3_nt: TGTGCCAGCAGCTTACAGACAGCCACAGATACGCAGTATTTT; cdr3_aa: CASSLQTATDTQYF
clone_size: few; j_call: TRBJ2-7; d_call: TRBD2; v_call: TRBV6-1; cdr3_length: 15; cdr3_nt: TGTGCCAGCAGTGCAAGCGGGAGATCGGGCTACGAGCAGTACTTC; cdr3_aa: CASSASGRSGYEQYF
clone_size: -; j_call: TRBJ1-1; d_call: -; v_call: TRBV6-2/TRBV6-3; cdr3_length: 15; cdr3_nt: TGTGTCAGCAGTCCAGGGGTTGTCCAGAACACTGAAGCTTTCTTT; cdr3_aa: CVSSPGVVQNTEAFF
clone_size: -; j_call: TRBJ2-7; d_call: TRBD2; v_call: TRBV20-1; cdr3_length: 15; cdr3_nt: TGCAGTGCCGGGGCTAGCGGGAGGCTCTCCTACGAGCAGTACTTC; cdr3_aa: CSAGASGRLSYEQYF
clone_size: -; j_call: TRBJ2-1; d_call: -; v_call: TRBV7-2; cdr3_length: 12; cdr3_nt: TGTGCCAGCACCGACCTACTCAATGAGCAGTTCTTC; cdr3_aa: CASTDLLNEQFF
clone_size: -; j_call: TRBJ2-3; d_call: TRBD1; v_call: TRBV11-2; cdr3_length: 18; cdr3_nt: TGTGCCAGCAGCTTAAGGGGCCCCGGGACAGGGATCACAGATACGCAGTATTTT; cdr3_aa: CASSLRGPGTGITDTQYF
clone_size: -; j_call: TRBJ2-1; d_call: -; v_call: TRBV30; cdr3_length: 11; cdr3_nt: TGTGCCTGGAGTCCCTCGAATGAGCAGTTCTTC; cdr3_aa: CAWSPSNEQFF
clone_size: few; j_call: TRBJ2-3; d_call: -; v_call: TRBV11-2; cdr3_length: 14; cdr3_nt: TGTGCCAGCAGCTTCGACAGGACTCAGGATACGCAGTATTTT; cdr3_aa: CASSFDRTQDTQYF